This entry features one T cell receptor beta chain sequence. The antigen remains undetermined. This entry comes from a study of CD8 T cells in Susac syndrome. Study outcomes and limitations: TCR sequencing and HLA analysis covered a relatively small number of individuals. The CD4+ T cell repertoires of Susac syndrome were found to show no clonal expansion.

RNA, at roughly 0.45 to 1 ug, was reverse transcribed with random hexamers. TCRdb processed the immunoSEQ multiplex PCR reads anew with MiXCR; each CDR3 protein has one entry. The table has 150,000 to 200,000 distinct CDR3 sequences, roughly nine tenths seen once; the top ten hold about 0.09%. CDR3 size: 16 residues. CDR1 and CDR2 from the germline V gene are KGHDR and SFDVKD. V lost 3 bases and J lost 5, with 16 bases in between. The clonotype was recovered from a human donor with Susac syndrome. The sequenced sample consisted of CD4+ T cells from PBMCs. The chain combines TRBV24-1 with TRBJ2-1; D tentatively fits TRBD1 or TRBD2 (5 bases each). CDR3 nucleotide sequence: TGTGCCACCAGTGATCCCTCGGGTCGGGACGACAATGAGCAGTTCTTC. Translation: CATSDPSGRDDNEQFF.